Following are 17 T cell receptor beta chains from one sample sequenced in a study of blood T cell repertoires in COVID-19. Sequencing used immunoSEQ multiplex PCR; TCRdb keeps in-frame clones, though not all of them. Among roughly 3,500 clones listed, 91% were seen once. Sample: peripheral blood. Source of these receptors: a man aged 50 to 59 with active COVID-19.

The rearrangement links TRBV18 to TRBJ2-5; 9 nucleotides match TRBD1. This CDR3 is 17 amino acids long. Germline V gene data show CDR1 as KGHSH and CDR2 as LQKENI. J lost 5 bases, V lost 6 bases, and 16 bases had no gene match. CDR3 region: CASSLRDRDVAGETQYF. In DNA form, the CDR3 reads TGTGCCAGCTCTCTCCGGGACAGGGACGTCGCTGGGGAGACCCAGTACTTC. Combining the CDR3 with reference TRBV18 and TRBJ2-5 gives the whole variable domain NAGVMQNPRHLVRRRGQEARLRCSPMKGHSHVYWYRQLPEEGLKFMVYLQKENIIDESGMPKERFSAEFPKEGPSILRIQQVVRGDSAAYFCASSLRDRDVAGETQYFGPGTRLLVL.

The V call is TRBV7-3, the J call TRBJ2-1; D is undetermined. The CDR3 loop spans 12 amino acids. Germline CDR1 is SGHTA and CDR2 is FQGTGA. V was pared by 7 bases and J by 11 bases, with 15 bases between. DNA for the CDR3: TGTGCCAGCACCCGAACAGATCCCAAGCAGTTCTTC. It encodes CASTRTDPKQFF.

This chain joins TRBV11-2 and TRBJ2-7; 11 nucleotides line up with TRBD2. CDR1 SGHAT and CDR2 FQNNGV come from the germline V gene. The V and J ends lost 3 bases and 3 bases, in that order; junction bases with no gene match: 7. There are 16 residues in the CDR3. CDR3 region: CASSFVAGGPLYEQYF. The CDR3 DNA sequence: TGTGCCAGCAGCTTTGTAGCGGGAGGGCCTCTCTACGAGCAGTACTTC.

This chain links TRBV12-5 with TRBJ2-1, with 7 bases aligning to TRBD1. V was clipped by 6 bases and J by 3 bases; unmatched bases: 8. CDR1 is LGHNT, CDR2 FRNRAP, per germline. The CDR3 is made up of 15 amino acids. The DNA for the CDR3 is TGTGCTAGTGGAAAGGACAGGCTACACTACAATGAGCAGTTCTTC. Its protein is CASGKDRLHYNEQFF.

J is TRBJ2-1 and V is TRBV7-8; 11 nucleotides match TRBD1. The V segment lost 1 base and the J segment 3 bases; nucleotides outside the gene matches: 2. This CDR3 spans 16 amino acids. Germline CDR1 and CDR2: SGHVS and FQNEAQ. The CDR3 sequence: CASSLGGTGGYNEQFF. CDR3 DNA: TGTGCCAGCAGCTTAGGAGGGACAGGGGGCTACAATGAGCAGTTCTTC. The variable domain in full, with the rest retrieved from reference TRBV7-8 and TRBJ2-1, is GAGVSQSPRYKVAKRGQDVALRCDPISGHVSLFWYQQALGQGPEFLTYFQNEAQLDKSGLPSDRFFAERPEGSVSTLKIQRTQQEDSAVYLCASSLGGTGGYNEQFFGPGTRLTVL.

The genes are TRBV6-5 and TRBJ1-2; 11 nucleotides line up with TRBD1. The CDR3 contains 16 residues. After removal of 0 bases from V and 4 bases from J, the junction contained 4 bases not matched to a gene. Germline CDR1 and CDR2: MNHEY and SVGAGI. The chain's CDR3 is CASSYSRTGGGYGYTF. The CDR3 coding sequence is TGTGCCAGCAGTTACTCGAGGACAGGGGGCGGCTATGGCTACACCTTC.

The chain couples TRBV7-3 to TRBJ2-7; TRBD1 matches 9 bases. This CDR3 comprises 13 residues. The junction had 6 bases not matched to a gene; V was cut back by 5 bases and J by 7 bases. Per germline, CDR1 SGHTA and CDR2 FQGTGA. For the CDR3, the DNA is TGTGCCAGCAGCCGGGACAGGGTGGGGGAGCAGTACTTC. It codes for CASSRDRVGEQYF. Full variable domain (missing parts from reference TRBV7-3 and TRBJ2-7): GAGVSQTPSNKVTEKGKYVELRCDPISGHTALYWYRQSLGQGPEFLIYFQGTGAADDSGLPNDRFFAVRPEGSVSTLKIQRTERGDSAVYLCASSRDRVGEQYFGPGTRLTVT.

This chain links TRBV7-2 with TRBJ2-4; D is possibly TRBD1 (6 bases). The CDR3 covers 14 residues. V was trimmed by 2 bases and J by 8 bases, leaving 13 bases between them. CDR1 is SGHTA, CDR2 FQGNSA, per germline. CDR3 nucleotides: TGTGCCAGCAGCTTACAGGGGCTAGGGGACATTCAGTACTTC. Its translation: CASSLQGLGDIQYF.

The rearrangement links TRBV12-3 or TRBV12-4 to TRBJ2-5; D might be TRBD1 (5 bases). Trimming stripped 5 bases from V and 3 bases from J, with 10 bases between. CDR3 size: 13 residues. The CDR3 DNA is TGTGCCAGCAGTCCCCGACAGAAAGAGACCCAGTACTTC. Translating gives CASSPRQKETQYF.

This chain connects TRBV19 to TRBJ2-3; the D gene is possibly TRBD1 (7 bases). Trimming removed 3 bases from V and 4 bases from J, with 14 bases in between. There are 15 residues in the CDR3. Germline CDR1 LNHDA, CDR2 SQIVND (reference sequence). The DNA for the CDR3 is TGTGCCAGTAGTATCGCCAGGGGGGTTGCAGATACGCAGTATTTT. This gives the protein CASSIARGVADTQYF.

The chain has TRBV5-5 and TRBJ2-2; 12 nucleotides line up with TRBD1. The CDR3 is 17 residues long. Losses at the gene ends were 1 base for V and 8 bases for J; bases not matched to a gene: 9. The germline CDR1 and CDR2 sequences are SGHKS and YYEKEE (reference sequence). DNA of the CDR3: TGTGCCAGCAGCTTGACCGGGACAGGGGGCAGCGCGGGGGAGCTGTTTTTT. This gives the protein CASSLTGTGGSAGELFF.

This chain joins TRBV10-3 and TRBJ1-3; D gene uncertain. V lost 0 bases, J lost 0 bases, and 21 bases lay in between. This CDR3 spans 20 amino acids. Germline CDR1 is ENHRY and CDR2 is SYGVKD. In DNA, the CDR3 is TGTGCCATCAGTGAGTCGCTAGTCCAGCTTCCTACCTACTCTGGAAACACCATATATTTT. Protein: CAISESLVQLPTYSGNTIYF.

This chain connects TRBV24-1 to TRBJ1-6; D is uncertain. V was clipped by 0 bases and J by 17 bases, with 10 bases between them. Germline loops: CDR1 KGHDR, CDR2 SFDVKD. The CDR3 has 12 residues. This CDR3 reads CATSDLAQVFHF. The CDR3 region has the DNA TGTGCCACCAGTGATTTGGCGCAGGTCTTCCACTTT.

The sample holds one count of this clone. This sequence joins TRBV15 and TRBJ2-7; D is uncertain. With 0 bases removed from V and 3 bases from J, the gap between germline ends came to 6 bases. This CDR3 is 13 amino acids long. Germline loops: CDR1 LNHNV, CDR2 YYDKDF (reference sequence). The CDR3 DNA reads as TGTGCCACCAGCAGAGACAAGAGCTACGAGCAGTACTTC. Translation: CATSRDKSYEQYF.

The V and J genes are TRBV5-4 and TRBJ2-1; D possibly corresponds to TRBD2 (6 bases). This CDR3 has 16 residues. CDR1 and CDR2 from the germline V gene are SGHNT and YYREEE (reference sequence). The V and J ends lost 5 bases and 2 bases respectively, with 17 bases between them. The CDR3 here is CASSSGGTSAYNEQFF. Here the CDR3 DNA reads TGTGCCAGCAGTTCAGGTGGGACTTCCGCCTACAATGAGCAGTTCTTC.

V and J are TRBV9 and TRBJ2-1; 12 bases line up with TRBD2. The germline CDR1 and CDR2 sequences are SGDLS and YYNGEE. V gave up 7 bases and J gave up 2 bases; unmatched junction bases: 1. This CDR3 is built from 14 residues. CDR3 sequence: CASGLAGTYNEQFF. The DNA for the CDR3 is TGTGCCAGCGGACTAGCGGGGACCTACAATGAGCAGTTCTTC.

The rearrangement links TRBV4-2 to TRBJ2-7, with 11 bases lining up with TRBD2. The CDR3 is 15 amino acids. With 4 bases clipped from V and 2 bases from J, the junction kept 4 bases outside the gene matches. The germline CDR1 and CDR2 sequences are LGHNA and YNFKEQ. The CDR3 DNA is TGTGCCAGCAGCCCGACTAGCGGGGATACCTACGAGCAGTACTTC. It is translated as CASSPTSGDTYEQYF.